The 13 T cell receptor beta chains below were found in one sample sequenced in a study of identical twins. Each CDR3 protein gets one entry after TCRdb re-called the 5' RACE reads with MiXCR. The sample shows hundreds of thousands of distinct CDR3 sequences, roughly 24% of them seen only once. The same data also contributed to another study, on T cells expressing NK-cell markers.

The material sequenced was CD4+ T cells sorted from blood. The origin of the receptors is a woman under 30 in good health.

The chain joins TRBV7-2 to TRBJ2-7; D ambiguous. Between the trimmed V and J ends, which lost 0 bases and 6 bases, there was a span of 6 bases. There are 12 residues in the CDR3. Germline V gene lookup returns CDR1 SGHTA and CDR2 FQGNSA. This CDR3 is CASSLASREQYF. CDR3 in DNA: TGTGCCAGCAGCTTAGCGTCGCGCGAGCAGTACTTC.

This chain joins TRBV11-2 and TRBJ2-6; possible D gene TRBD1, 6 bases. The length of the CDR3 is 18 residues. Trimming shortened V by 2 bases and J by 0 bases, and 14 bases separated the two germline ends. Per germline, CDR1 SGHAT and CDR2 FQNNGV. CDR3 sequence reads: CASSLKYRASSGANVLTF. CDR3 bases: TGTGCCAGCAGCTTAAAGTACAGGGCAAGCTCTGGGGCCAACGTCCTGACTTTC. The variable domain in full, completed from reference TRBV11-2 and TRBJ2-6, reads EAGVAQSPRYKIIEKRQSVAFWCNPISGHATLYWYQQILGQGPKLLIQFQNNGVVDDSQLPKDRFSAERLKGVDSTLKIQPAKLEDSAVYLCASSLKYRASSGANVLTFGAGSRLTVL.

This clonotype showed up just a few times. This chain uses TRBV20-1 with TRBJ2-7; 8 nucleotides align to TRBD2. The CDR3 loop spans 14 amino acids. Trimming removed 3 bases from V and 4 bases from J; junction bases left unmatched: 8. In germline, CDR1 is DFQATT, CDR2 SNEGSKA (reference sequence). CDR3 in DNA: TGCAGTGCTAGCCCGGGAGGGCTCACTTACGAGCAGTACTTC. Amino acid sequence: CSASPGGLTYEQYF.

Note on this clonotype: A read error may be the cause here, since a much bigger clone is one base away. Since the CDR3 does not end with the conserved phenylalanine or tryptophan, this likely comes from a read error. The DNA is left out, because the CDR3 cannot be placed on it with certainty; the CDR3 is given as TCRdb lists it. The rearrangement joins TRBV5-1 to TRBJ2-3; TRBD2 was called by the table and not checked on the DNA. The CDR3 is 12 amino acids long, termini counted. CDR1 and CDR2 from the germline V gene are SGHRS and YFSETQ. The chain's CDR3 is CASRPERGSSNS.

This clonotype was picked up one time. The chain recombines TRBV20-1 with TRBJ2-5; D is perhaps TRBD2 (6 bases). Trimming removed 5 bases from V and 5 bases from J, with 15 bases in between. Germline-derived CDR1 and CDR2 are DFQATT and SNEGSKA (reference sequence). This CDR3 has 13 amino acids. The CDR3 DNA is TGCAGTGCTCCCGCGGAGGGGCGGGAGACCCAGTACTTC. Translating it yields CSAPAEGRETQYF.

This clonotype appeared a few times. The V call is TRBV3-1, the J call TRBJ2-7; D possibly corresponds to TRBD1 (6 bases). The germline CDR1 and CDR2 sequences are LGHDT and YNNKEL (reference sequence). The CDR3 extends over 15 amino acids. The V end was cut by 1 base, the J end by 4 bases, with 14 bases between. CDR3 residues: CASSQAPTGQYEQYF. CDR3 DNA sequence: TGTGCCAGCAGCCAAGCTCCGACAGGCCAATACGAGCAGTACTTC.

This rearrangement joins TRBV9 to TRBJ2-5; 7 positions match TRBD1. This CDR3 is 14 amino acids long. Germline CDR1 SGDLS, CDR2 YYNGEE. V lost 0 bases and J lost 5; bases outside the gene matches: 4. Here the CDR3 DNA reads TGTGCCAGCAGCGTAGACTACAGGGGTGAGACCCAGTACTTC. Its protein is CASSVDYRGETQYF. The variable domain in full, with the rest retrieved from reference TRBV9 and TRBJ2-5, is DSGVTQTPKHLITATGQRVTLRCSPRSGDLSVYWYQQSLDQGLQFLIQYYNGEERAKGNILERFSAQQFPDLHSELNLSSLELGDSALYFCASSVDYRGETQYFGPGTRLLVL.

This clonotype has a handful of counts. The CDR3: CASSRGREEQYF. CDR3 nucleotide sequence: TGTGCCAGCAGCCGAGGCAGGGAGGAGCAGTACTTC. The V and J genes are TRBV3-1 and TRBJ2-7; the D call may be TRBD1 or TRBD2 (5 bases each). Between the trimmed V and J ends, which lost 4 bases and 7 bases, there was a span of 11 bases. The V gene's germline CDR1 is LGHDT and CDR2 YNNKEL (reference sequence). The length of the CDR3 is 12 residues.

This chain uses TRBV20-1 with TRBJ2-3; D remains ambiguous. With 0 bases removed from V and 1 base from J, the gap between germline ends came to 14 bases. There are 16 residues in the CDR3. Germline loops: CDR1 DFQATT, CDR2 SNEGSKA (reference sequence). Written as DNA, the CDR3 is TGCAGTGCTAGAGATTTTGGCCGCGGCGGCACAGATACGCAGTATTTT. It yields the protein CSARDFGRGGTDTQYF.

This chain links TRBV4-3 with TRBJ2-7; 7 bases are shared with TRBD1. The CDR3 runs to 15 residues. CDR1 LGHNA and CDR2 YSLEER come from the germline V gene. V was clipped by 3 bases and J by 2 bases; unmatched bases: 7. The CDR3, as DNA: TGCGCCAGCAGCCATTTCGACAGGGTCCCCTACGAGCAGTACTTC. Translation gives CASSHFDRVPYEQYF.

The chain carries TRBV6-1 and TRBJ2-1; D perhaps matches TRBD1 (6 bases). Looked up from germline, CDR1 is MNHNS and CDR2 is SASEGT. The length of the CDR3 is 15 residues. The V end lost 5 bases, the J end lost 6 bases, and 17 bases lay between the germline ends. The CDR3 coding sequence is TGTGCCAGCAGTCCCTACAGGGATTATGGCAATGAGCAGTTCTTC. This gives the protein CASSPYRDYGNEQFF.

There are a few counts of this clonotype. V is TRBV29-1 and J is TRBJ1-5; D ambiguous. CDR1 is SQVTM, CDR2 ANQGSEA, per germline. The length of the CDR3 is 10 residues. V lost 4 bases and J 2 bases, leaving 0 bases between the germline ends. CDR3 nucleotide sequence: TGCAGCGTTGGCAATCAGCCCCAGCATTTT. Translating it yields CSVGNQPQHF.

This chain connects TRBV5-1 to TRBJ2-3; 12 positions agree with TRBD2. The CDR3 contains 16 residues. CDR1 SGHRS and CDR2 YFSETQ come from the germline V gene. J lost 4 bases, V lost 1 base, and 4 bases had no gene match. The CDR3 reads CASSLIGLAGSDTQYF. CDR3 nucleotides: TGCGCCAGCAGCTTGATAGGACTAGCGGGATCAGATACGCAGTATTTT.